These T cell receptor beta chains were read from a single sample in a study of T cells after yellow fever vaccination. TCRdb processed the 5' RACE reads anew with MiXCR; each CDR3 protein has one entry. The data contain about 240,000 distinct CDR3 sequences, less than 8.5% of them singletons. Specimen: CD4+ T cells sorted from PBMCs, collected 15 days after the yellow fever booster vaccination. Receptor source: a man between 25 and 39 years old who received the YFV17D yellow fever vaccine. The CDR3 runs from the conserved cysteine through the conserved F or W. The order of the fields is D gene, clone size, V gene, J gene, CDR3 DNA, CDR3 protein. The D gene is left open where the match is weak. The listing skips clone size in some rows; elsewhere it reads once, few, many or a size class.

D: NA
size: few
V: TRBV5-6
J: TRBJ2-7
DNA: TGTGCCAGCAGCTTTACTCCGTCGCCGGGCCCCTACGAGCAGTACTTC
CDR3: CASSFTPSPGPYEQYF

D: NA
size: NA
V: TRBV6-6
J: TRBJ2-2
DNA: TGTGCCAGCAGTTACCCCCGTAAGCTGTTTTTT
CDR3: CASSYPRKLFF

D: NA
size: many
V: TRBV10-3
J: TRBJ2-7
DNA: TGTGCCACCAGACCCGGGAAAGTATCCTACGAGCAGTACTTC
CDR3: CATRPGKVSYEQYF

D: NA
size: few
V: TRBV4-3
J: TRBJ2-7
DNA: TGCGCCAGCAGCCAAAAGGGGGCGGGGGAGCAGTACTTC
CDR3: CASSQKGAGEQYF

D: NA
size: NA
V: TRBV24-1
J: TRBJ1-2
DNA: TGTGCCACCAGTGATCCAGGGCTGGCGGGTGACCTGGGCTACACCTTC
CDR3: CATSDPGLAGDLGYTF

D: NA
size: many
V: TRBV5-1
J: TRBJ2-7
DNA: TGCGCCAGCAGCGAACATTCAGCCTACGAGCAGTACTTC
CDR3: CASSEHSAYEQYF

D: NA
size: NA
V: TRBV20-1
J: TRBJ2-7
DNA: TGCAGTGCTAGCCGGGAGTGGCACGAGCAGTACTTC
CDR3: CSASREWHEQYF

D: NA
size: NA
V: TRBV5-1
J: TRBJ2-3
DNA: TGCGCCAGCAGGAACCATACAGAGATTAGCACAGATACGCAGTATTTT
CDR3: CASRNHTEISTDTQYF

D: TRBD1
size: many
V: TRBV18
J: TRBJ1-5
DNA: TGTGCCAGCTCACCTGGGACAGGGGATCAGCCCCAGCATTTT
CDR3: CASSPGTGDQPQHF

D: TRBD1
size: NA
V: TRBV6-2/TRBV6-3
J: TRBJ2-7
DNA: TGTGCCAGCAGTTACTCGGGACAGAGGGCTTACGAGCAGTACTTC
CDR3: CASSYSGQRAYEQYF

D: TRBD1
size: few
V: TRBV12-3/TRBV12-4
J: TRBJ2-7
DNA: TGTGCCAGCAGCTCACCGGACAGGAGCTCCTACGAGCAGTACTTC
CDR3: CASSSPDRSSYEQYF

D: NA
size: few
V: TRBV5-4
J: TRBJ2-5
DNA: TGTGCCAGCAGGCCCACCGGGACTCAAGAGACCCAGTACTTC
CDR3: CASRPTGTQETQYF

D: NA
size: NA
V: TRBV29-1
J: TRBJ1-2
DNA: TGCAGCGTTGTGAACAAAGCGTACGGCTACACCTTC
CDR3: CSVVNKAYGYTF

D: NA
size: few
V: TRBV7-2
J: TRBJ2-5
DNA: TGTGCCAGCAGCTTACGACCCACAGGGCTTGAGGAGACCCAGTACTTC
CDR3: CASSLRPTGLEETQYF

D: NA
size: NA
V: TRBV4-2
J: TRBJ2-3
DNA: TGTGCCAGCAGCCAAGAGCGTCTCACAGATACGCAGTATTTT
CDR3: CASSQERLTDTQYF

D: TRBD2
size: NA
V: TRBV27
J: TRBJ2-7
DNA: TGTGCCAGCAGTTTATTTCTCACTAGCGGGAGTCGCGAGCAGTACTTC
CDR3: CASSLFLTSGSREQYF

D: NA
size: many
V: TRBV5-5
J: TRBJ2-2
DNA: TGTGCCAGCAGCTTCGTTGGGGGCGCCGGGGAGCTGTTTTTT
CDR3: CASSFVGGAGELFF

D: NA
size: NA
V: TRBV5-4
J: TRBJ2-1
DNA: TGTGCCAGCAGCCCTAACCCAGAGCATGAGCAGTTCTTC
CDR3: CASSPNPEHEQFF

D: TRBD2
size: few
V: TRBV5-6
J: TRBJ2-2
DNA: TGTGCCAGCAGCTCCAGCGGGAAGAACACCGGGGAGCTGTTTTTT
CDR3: CASSSSGKNTGELFF

D: TRBD1
size: NA
V: TRBV12-3/TRBV12-4
J: TRBJ1-1
DNA: TGTGCCAGCAGTCGTTCGACAGGGGGCTGGACTGAAGCTTTCTTT
CDR3: CASSRSTGGWTEAFF

D: NA
size: NA
V: TRBV7-2
J: TRBJ2-3
DNA: TGTGCCAGCAGCTTAGCGGGAGTGGTCTCAGATACGCAGTATTTT
CDR3: CASSLAGVVSDTQYF

D: TRBD2
size: few
V: TRBV29-1
J: TRBJ2-1
DNA: TGCAGCGTTGGGGTAGCGGGAGGGAGGTTTAATGAGCAGTTCTTC
CDR3: CSVGVAGGRFNEQFF

D: NA
size: NA
V: TRBV18
J: TRBJ2-7
DNA: TGTGCCAGCTCACCAAAGGGGCTATCCGAGCAGTACTTC
CDR3: CASSPKGLSEQYF

D: NA
size: few
V: TRBV15
J: TRBJ2-3
DNA: TGTGCCACCAGCCAAGGCCAGCGCACAGATACGCAGTATTTT
CDR3: CATSQGQRTDTQYF

D: NA
size: NA
V: TRBV21-1
J: TRBJ1-5
DNA: TGTGCCAGCAGCAAACCCGAGGGAGATCAGCCCCAGCATTTT
CDR3: CASSKPEGDQPQHF

D: TRBD1
size: NA
V: TRBV7-2
J: TRBJ2-3
DNA: TGTGCCAGCAGCTTAGACAGGGGGCGAAGAGAGTATTTT
CDR3: CASSLDRGRREYF

D: NA
size: NA
V: TRBV6-5
J: TRBJ2-4
DNA: TGTGCCAGCAGTTACTCGGGGGGTAGCCGGGGCACCAACATTCAGTACTTC
CDR3: CASSYSGGSRGTNIQYF

D: NA
size: NA
V: TRBV23-1
J: TRBJ2-5
DNA: TGCGCCAGCAGTCAATATCCGGGCCGGGGTCAAGAGACCCAGTACTTC
CDR3: CASSQYPGRGQETQYF

D: NA
size: NA
V: TRBV25-1
J: TRBJ2-7
DNA: TGTGCCACTTCGGGGGACGTTACGTACGAGCAGTACTTC
CDR3: CATSGDVTYEQYF

D: NA
size: few
V: TRBV5-1
J: TRBJ2-7
DNA: TGCGCCAGCAGCTTGGCCGGGCAGAACTACGAGCAGTACTTC
CDR3: CASSLAGQNYEQYF

D: NA
size: many
V: TRBV12-3/TRBV12-4
J: TRBJ1-1
DNA: TGTGCCAGCAGCAGGGGTTTGGTGAACACTGAAGCTTTCTTT
CDR3: CASSRGLVNTEAFF

D: NA
size: NA
V: TRBV9
J: TRBJ2-1
DNA: TGTGCCAGCAGCGTAACGGGATTGAGCTCCTACAATGAGCAGTTCTTC
CDR3: CASSVTGLSSYNEQFF

D: TRBD1
size: NA
V: TRBV7-9
J: TRBJ1-1
DNA: TGTGCCAGCAGCCCGCCGACAGGGGGTAGTGGGAACACTGAAGCTTTCTTT
CDR3: CASSPPTGGSGNTEAFF

D: NA
size: NA
V: TRBV15
J: TRBJ2-3
DNA: TGTGCCACCAGCAAGCGACAAACTATTGAACCAGATACGCAGTATTTT
CDR3: CATSKRQTIEPDTQYF

D: TRBD1
size: NA
V: TRBV30
J: TRBJ2-3
DNA: TGTGCCTGGTTTCCGACAGGGACCATCACAGATACGCAGTATTTT
CDR3: CAWFPTGTITDTQYF

D: NA
size: few
V: TRBV5-1
J: TRBJ2-5
DNA: TGCGCCAGCAGCTGGGGGTACGAGACCCAGTACTTC
CDR3: CASSWGYETQYF

D: TRBD2
size: many
V: TRBV5-5
J: TRBJ2-3
DNA: TGTGCCAGCAGCTTCCCCTCGGGGCGGGAGGTAGATACGCAGTATTTT
CDR3: CASSFPSGREVDTQYF

D: TRBD2
size: NA
V: TRBV4-3
J: TRBJ2-5
DNA: TGCGCCAGCAGCCATGGGACTAGCGGGAGGCTGGAGACCCAGTACTTC
CDR3: CASSHGTSGRLETQYF

D: TRBD1
size: many
V: TRBV5-1
J: TRBJ2-3
DNA: TGCGCCAGCAGTTCGGGACAGGGGGCGATAGATACGCAGTATTTT
CDR3: CASSSGQGAIDTQYF

D: TRBD2
size: NA
V: TRBV7-2
J: TRBJ2-4
DNA: TGTGCCAGCAGCTTAGGGGGGGGAAACATTCAGTACTTC
CDR3: CASSLGGGNIQYF

D: TRBD2
size: few
V: TRBV5-1
J: TRBJ2-3
DNA: TGCGCCAGCAGCCTCACCGGGACTAGCGCCTGGGGGTCAGATACGCAGTATTTT
CDR3: CASSLTGTSAWGSDTQYF

D: TRBD2
size: few
V: TRBV3-1
J: TRBJ2-1
DNA: TGTGCCAGCAGCCAAGATTTAGCGGGGGCCTACAATGAGCAGTTCTTC
CDR3: CASSQDLAGAYNEQFF

D: TRBD2
size: few
V: TRBV5-5
J: TRBJ2-3
DNA: TGTGCCAGCAGCACCGGGACTAGCAGGCGCACCATAGATACGCAGTATTTT
CDR3: CASSTGTSRRTIDTQYF

D: NA
size: few
V: TRBV21-1
J: TRBJ2-7
DNA: TGTGCCAGCAGCCCCTCGGACGAGCAGTACTTC
CDR3: CASSPSDEQYF

D: TRBD2
size: many
V: TRBV25-1
J: TRBJ2-1
DNA: TGTGCCAGCAGTGGCCCTCTAGCGGGCCACTACTCCTACAATGAGCAGTTCTTC
CDR3: CASSGPLAGHYSYNEQFF

D: TRBD1
size: few
V: TRBV7-8
J: TRBJ1-6
DNA: TGTGCCAGCAGCCTAACTAGGCCGACAGGGGGAAATTCACCCCTCCACTTT
CDR3: CASSLTRPTGGNSPLHF

D: TRBD1
size: many
V: TRBV7-9
J: TRBJ1-5
DNA: TGTGCCAGCAGCCGGGACAGCGGCAATCAGCCCCAGCATTTT
CDR3: CASSRDSGNQPQHF

D: NA
size: NA
V: TRBV7-2
J: TRBJ2-1
DNA: TGTGCCAGCAGCTCGGCGGGGGCGGGCTACTCCTACAATGAGCAGTTCTTC
CDR3: CASSSAGAGYSYNEQFF

D: NA
size: many
V: TRBV7-8
J: TRBJ2-7
DNA: TGTGCCAGCAGCTTCGCGGGGTACGAGCAGTACTTC
CDR3: CASSFAGYEQYF

D: TRBD2
size: many
V: TRBV19
J: TRBJ2-3
DNA: TGTGCCAGTAGTACCTCCGGGACTAGCGGGTCTGGAGATACGCAGTATTTT
CDR3: CASSTSGTSGSGDTQYF